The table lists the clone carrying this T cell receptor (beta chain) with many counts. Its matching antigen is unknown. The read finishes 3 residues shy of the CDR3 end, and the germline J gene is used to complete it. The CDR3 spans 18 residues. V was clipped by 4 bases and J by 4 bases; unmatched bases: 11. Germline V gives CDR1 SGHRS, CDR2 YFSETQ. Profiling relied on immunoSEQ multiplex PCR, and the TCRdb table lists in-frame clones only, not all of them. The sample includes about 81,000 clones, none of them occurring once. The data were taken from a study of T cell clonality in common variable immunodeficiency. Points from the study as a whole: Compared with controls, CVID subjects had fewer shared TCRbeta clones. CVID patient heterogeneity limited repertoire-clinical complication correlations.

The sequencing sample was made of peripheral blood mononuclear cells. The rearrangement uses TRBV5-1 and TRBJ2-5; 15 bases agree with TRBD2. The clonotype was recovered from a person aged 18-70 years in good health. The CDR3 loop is CASSTYYRTSGRAETQYF. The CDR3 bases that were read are TGCGCCAGCAGCACCTATTACCGGACTAGCGGGAGGGCAGAGACC.